A selection of T cell receptor beta chains follows, all from one sample in a study of identical twins. TCRdb redid the calling of the 5' RACE reads with MiXCR, one entry per CDR3 protein. The sample lists around 250,000 distinct CDR3 sequences; about 8% were seen once. The same data also went into a second study, on yellow fever vaccine responses in identical twins.

The source material was CD8+ T cells sorted from blood. All receptors derive from a woman under 30 in good health. CDR3s include the opening cysteine and the closing phenylalanine or tryptophan. A D gene is named only where the DNA matches it firmly. Clone size is not always given. Where it is, it says once, few, many or a class for expanded clones.

TRBJ2-1,.,TRBD2,TRBV7-2,CASSPLAGVHEQFF,TGTGCCAGCAGCCCACTAGCGGGAGTCCATGAGCAGTTCTTC
TRBJ2-1,many,.,TRBV27,CASTHTGPVSYNEQFF,TGTGCCAGCACGCACACGGGCCCCGTATCCTACAATGAGCAGTTCTTC
TRBJ2-7,many,.,TRBV7-8,CASSGQSSAYEQYF,TGTGCCAGCAGCGGGCAGAGTTCTGCCTACGAGCAGTACTTC
TRBJ2-3,few,TRBD2,TRBV30,CAWSTSGGDTQYF,TGTGCCTGGAGTACTAGCGGGGGAGATACGCAGTATTTT
TRBJ2-3,few,.,TRBV3-1,CASSLGTAPGSDTQYF,TGTGCCAGCAGCCTTGGGACTGCCCCTGGGTCAGATACGCAGTATTTT
TRBJ2-1,few,TRBD1,TRBV12-3/TRBV12-4,CASSSGQGIEQFF,TGTGCCAGCAGTTCGGGACAGGGGATTGAGCAGTTCTTC
TRBJ1-2,.,.,TRBV28,CASSLFAGSHYGYTF,TGTGCCAGCAGTTTATTCGCGGGCAGCCACTATGGCTACACCTTC
TRBJ1-2,few,.,TRBV12-3/TRBV12-4,CASSLMAESGYTF,TGTGCCAGCAGTTTAATGGCAGAGAGTGGCTACACCTTC
TRBJ2-1,.,.,TRBV4-2,CASSQDGTSSSYNEQFF,TGTGCCAGCAGCCAGGATGGGACTTCAAGCTCCTACAATGAGCAGTTCTTC
TRBJ2-2,.,TRBD2,TRBV12-3/TRBV12-4,CASSSSGTSGVGELFF,TGTGCCAGCAGTTCTTCCGGGACTAGCGGGGTCGGGGAGCTGTTTTTT
TRBJ2-1,few,TRBD2,TRBV6-2/TRBV6-3,CASSSWREGLRNEQFF,TGTGCCAGCAGTTCTTGGCGGGAGGGTTTGCGCAATGAGCAGTTCTTC